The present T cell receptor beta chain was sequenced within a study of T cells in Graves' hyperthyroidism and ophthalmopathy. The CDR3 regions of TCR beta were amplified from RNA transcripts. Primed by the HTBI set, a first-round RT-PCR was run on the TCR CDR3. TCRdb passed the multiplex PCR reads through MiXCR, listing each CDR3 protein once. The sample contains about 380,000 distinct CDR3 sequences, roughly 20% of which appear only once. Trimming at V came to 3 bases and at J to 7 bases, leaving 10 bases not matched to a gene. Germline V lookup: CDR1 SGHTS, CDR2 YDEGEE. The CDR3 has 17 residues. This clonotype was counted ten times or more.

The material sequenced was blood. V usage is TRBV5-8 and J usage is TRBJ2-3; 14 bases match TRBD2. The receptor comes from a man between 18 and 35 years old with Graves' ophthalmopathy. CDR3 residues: CASSSPRLAGGPNTQYF. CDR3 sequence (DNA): TGTGCCAGCAGCTCGCCCCGACTAGCGGGGGGGCCAAATACGCAGTATTTT.